This TCR beta chain emerged from a study of blood T cell repertoires in COVID-19. Study overall: The study drew acute and convalescent COVID-19 samples from the United States, Italy and Spain. Nucleic acid was either cDNA or gDNA, and it came from T cells, B-cell-depleted T cells, or PBMCs.

Germline-derived CDR1 and CDR2 are GTSNPN and SVGIG (reference sequence). The CDR3 runs to 12 residues. V shed 4 bases and J shed 4 bases, with 10 bases lying between them. In the original processing: Using reference gene primer amplification, nucleated cell counts were estimated. Data came from immunoSEQ multiplex PCR; TCRdb stores just in-frame clones and leaves some out. That table gives V, J and clone size, and the DNA gave D and trimming. Among under 300,000 clones listed, approximately 79% were seen once. The source of this sequence is a woman aged 40 to 50 with active or convalescent COVID-19. The sequenced sample consisted of peripheral blood. The chain uses TRBV30 and TRBJ1-1; TRBD1 is a possible D gene (6 bases). The CDR3 loop reads CAWKRGSTEAFF. The CDR3, as DNA: TGTGCCTGGAAGAGGGGGAGCACTGAAGCTTTCTTT.